The rows below give T cell receptor beta chains drawn from one sample of a study of blood T cells in healthy people across ages. TCRdb re-called the 5' RACE reads through MiXCR, storing one row per CDR3 protein. The table has approximately 1.5 million distinct CDR3 sequences, 35% to 45% seen once. Sequencing was carried out using blood. The source is a woman between 18 and 29 years old in good health. CDR3s include the opening cysteine and the closing phenylalanine or tryptophan. D genes are given only for firm matches. Only part of the rows carry a size: once, few, many, or a class if the clone is expanded.

cdr3_aa cdr3_nt d_call v_call clone_size j_call
CSVGGRAFYNEQFF TGCAGCGTTGGTGGGAGGGCGTTCTACAATGAGCAGTTCTTC TRBD2 TRBV29-1 few TRBJ2-1
CASSYGGQGITGELFF TGTGCCAGCAGTTACGGGGGACAGGGGATAACCGGGGAGCTGTTTTTT TRBD1 TRBV6-5 . TRBJ2-2
CASSNLPGQHADTQYF TGTGCCAGCAGCAATTTGCCGGGACAGCACGCAGATACGCAGTATTTT TRBD1 TRBV7-3 few TRBJ2-3
CAKRQGMNTEAFF TGTGCCAAGCGACAGGGTATGAACACTGAAGCTTTCTTT TRBD1 TRBV10-3 . TRBJ1-1
CSVERLAGVEQFF TGCAGCGTTGAAAGACTAGCGGGAGTGGAGCAGTTCTTC TRBD2 TRBV29-1 . TRBJ2-1
CSALLRDLRPNYGYTF TGCAGTGCCCTTTTAAGGGACCTACGCCCTAACTATGGCTACACCTTC . TRBV20-1 . TRBJ1-2
CSSFADLYGYTF TGCAGTTCTTTCGCAGATCTCTATGGCTACACCTTC . TRBV20-1 few TRBJ1-2
CSANREGPLTEQFF TGCAGTGCTAACCGGGAGGGCCCCCTCACTGAGCAGTTCTTC TRBD2 TRBV20-1 . TRBJ2-1
CASSPGTGSYGYTF TGTGCCAGCAGCCCCGGGACAGGGAGCTATGGCTACACCTTC TRBD1 TRBV7-2 many TRBJ1-2
CSALETSQVDTF TGCAGTGCCCTGGAGACGTCCCAAGTCGACACCTTC . TRBV20-1 . TRBJ1-2
CSARLAGDAYNEQYF TGCAGTGCTAGACTAGCGGGGGACGCCTACAATGAGCAGTACTTC TRBD2 TRBV20-1 . TRBJ2-7
CAIGSGAPDTGELFF TGTGCCATCGGATCGGGGGCGCCGGACACCGGGGAGCTGTTTTTT . TRBV10-3 . TRBJ2-2
CASTVLGRGSDEKLFF TGTGCCAGCACCGTACTCGGAAGGGGAAGTGATGAAAAACTGTTTTTT . TRBV2 . TRBJ1-4
CASSRTSGDHNEQFF TGTGCCAGCAGTAGGACTAGCGGGGACCACAATGAGCAGTTCTTC TRBD2 TRBV6-6 . TRBJ2-1
CASSVVLAGGTDTQYF TGTGCCAGCAGCGTAGTTTTGGCGGGAGGCACAGATACGCAGTATTTT TRBD2 TRBV9 few TRBJ2-3
CAISAVGDEQYF TGTGCCATCAGTGCAGTAGGGGACGAGCAGTACTTC . TRBV10-3 . TRBJ2-7
CSASKVAGGHETQYF TGCAGTGCCTCGAAAGTAGCGGGGGGGCACGAGACCCAGTACTTC TRBD2 TRBV20-1 . TRBJ2-5
CATSNKQGSSTDTQYF TGTGCCACCAGCAACAAACAGGGATCTAGCACAGATACGCAGTATTTT . TRBV15 . TRBJ2-3
CASSYIVGDEQFF TGTGCCAGCAGTTACATTGTAGGGGATGAGCAGTTCTTC . TRBV6-5 . TRBJ2-1
CASSVDSGYNEQFF TGTGCCAGCAGCGTAGACAGTGGTTACAATGAGCAGTTCTTC . TRBV9 few TRBJ2-1
CAISEGGTAYYYEQYF TGTGCCATCAGTGAGGGTGGGACAGCCTACTACTACGAGCAGTACTTC TRBD1 TRBV10-3 few TRBJ2-7
CASSQSLGLSGSGANVLTF TGCGCCAGCAGCCAGAGCCTGGGCCTCTCGGGGTCTGGGGCCAACGTCCTGACTTTC . TRBV4-3 . TRBJ2-6
CSASRGPNQPQHF TGCAGTGCCAGCCGGGGCCCCAATCAGCCCCAGCATTTT . TRBV20-1 many TRBJ1-5
CASSLGSSPLLEQFF TGCGCCAGCAGCTTGGGCAGCAGCCCTCTTTTGGAGCAGTTCTTC . TRBV5-1 . TRBJ2-1
CASSLRLAGGFSIDTQYF TGTGCCAGCAGTTTACGGCTAGCGGGAGGGTTTAGCATAGATACGCAGTATTTT TRBD2 TRBV27 . TRBJ2-3
CSVDKGSIQYF TGCAGCGTTGATAAGGGGAGCATTCAGTACTTC . TRBV29-1 few TRBJ2-4
CASILDSTDTQYF TGTGCCAGCATACTCGACAGCACAGATACGCAGTATTTT . TRBV25-1 few TRBJ2-3
CASSFPGTGKHEQYF TGTGCCAGCAGTTTCCCCGGGACAGGGAAACACGAGCAGTACTTC TRBD1 TRBV28 . TRBJ2-7
CASSYGPYNEQFF TGTGCCAGCAGTTACGGGCCCTACAATGAGCAGTTCTTC . TRBV6-2/TRBV6-3 many TRBJ2-1
CASSVQGPDTQYF TGCGCCAGCAGCGTCCAGGGACCAGATACGCAGTATTTT . TRBV5-1 many TRBJ2-3
CASSTGLAGADGLSYEQYF TGCGCCAGCAGCACGGGACTAGCGGGGGCCGACGGACTTTCCTACGAGCAGTACTTC TRBD2 TRBV5-1 . TRBJ2-7
CASSLDIGSSYEQYF TGTGCCAGCAGCTTAGACATCGGGAGCTCCTACGAGCAGTACTTC . TRBV7-6 few TRBJ2-7
CAWSVSGNNQPQHF TGTGCCTGGAGTGTATCCGGGAACAATCAGCCCCAGCATTTT . TRBV30 few TRBJ1-5
CASTLREGQYNEQFF TGTGCCAGCACCCTCCGGGAGGGCCAATACAATGAGCAGTTCTTC TRBD2 TRBV12-3/TRBV12-4 . TRBJ2-1
CASSLETSSYEQYF TGTGCCAGCAGCTTAGAGACGAGCTCCTACGAGCAGTACTTC . TRBV7-2 few TRBJ2-7
CTSSAAINEQYF TGTACCAGCAGTGCGGCCATTAACGAGCAGTACTTC . TRBV2 . TRBJ2-7
CASRNRGLVGYTF TGTGCCAGCAGGAACAGGGGGCTTGTTGGCTACACCTTC TRBD1 TRBV7-9 . TRBJ1-2
CASSTGTGLHEQYF TGTGCCAGCAGTACCGGGACAGGGTTGCACGAGCAGTACTTC TRBD1 TRBV3-1 . TRBJ2-7
CAGPGAYGYTF TGTGCCGGCCCGGGGGCCTATGGCTACACCTTC . TRBV30 . TRBJ1-2
CASSLGTVRWGTDTQYF TGTGCCAGCAGCTTAGGGACGGTGAGGTGGGGGACAGATACGCAGTATTTT . TRBV7-2 . TRBJ2-3
CASSHLVGDGYTF TGCGCCAGCAGCCACTTAGTAGGGGATGGCTACACCTTC . TRBV4-1 . TRBJ1-2
CSGRTDGNEQFF TGCAGTGGCAGAACGGACGGCAATGAGCAGTTCTTC . TRBV20-1 . TRBJ2-1
CASRGGAGSTEAFF TGTGCCAGCAGGGGGGGGGCAGGGAGCACTGAAGCTTTCTTT . TRBV7-8 . TRBJ1-1
CASSLSQPTGPYGYTF TGTGCCAGCAGTTTATCGCAACCCACAGGGCCCTATGGCTACACCTTC . TRBV28 . TRBJ1-2
CAISESWLETQYF TGTGCCATCAGTGAGTCTTGGCTAGAGACCCAGTACTTC . TRBV10-3 . TRBJ2-5
CASSRLLTGYGYTF TGTGCCAGCAGCCGACTTTTGACAGGGTACGGCTACACCTTC TRBD1 TRBV16 . TRBJ1-2
CASSLKRSYEQYF TGTGCCAGCAGCTTGAAGAGGTCATACGAGCAGTACTTC . TRBV5-6 many TRBJ2-7
CAISRTGQETQYF TGTGCCATCAGTCGGACGGGTCAAGAGACCCAGTACTTC . TRBV10-3 once TRBJ2-5
CASSRRDVARNEQFF TGTGCCAGTAGTCGCCGGGACGTTGCTCGCAATGAGCAGTTCTTC . TRBV19 . TRBJ2-1
CSVGRDRGLNEQYF TGCAGCGTGGGACGGGACAGGGGCCTCAATGAGCAGTACTTC TRBD1 TRBV29-1 . TRBJ2-5
CASSYGADTYNEQFF TGTGCCAGCAGTTACGGGGCGGACACCTACAATGAGCAGTTCTTC . TRBV7-2 few TRBJ2-1
CASSKLTANYGYTF TGTGCCAGCAGCAAACTCACAGCTAACTATGGCTACACCTTC . TRBV7-2 . TRBJ1-2
CSVIAGGDYNEQFF TGCAGCGTCATAGCGGGAGGGGATTACAATGAGCAGTTCTTC TRBD2 TRBV29-1 . TRBJ2-1
CASREGGVNEQFF TGTGCCAGCCGGGAGGGGGGGGTAAATGAGCAGTTCTTC TRBD2 TRBV2 . TRBJ2-1
CASGGRIIDKNIQYF TGTGCTAGTGGAGGCCGCATTATAGACAAAAACATTCAGTACTTC . TRBV12-5 . TRBJ2-4
CASSVGPPGGEGYTF TGTGCCAGCAGCGTAGGACCCCCAGGGGGCGAAGGCTACACCTTC TRBD1 TRBV9 . TRBJ1-2
CASSSQAPPETQYF TGTGCCAGCAGCTCCCAGGCCCCGCCAGAGACCCAGTACTTC . TRBV7-3 . TRBJ2-5
CSAPDRIPNYGYTF TGCAGTGCCCCGGACAGGATACCTAACTATGGCTACACCTTC TRBD1 TRBV20-1 . TRBJ1-2
CASSQATGTEAFF TGTGCCAGCAGCCAGGCTACTGGCACTGAAGCTTTCTTT . TRBV4-2 . TRBJ1-1